What follows is one TCR beta chain and its context. Its antigen remains unidentified. Other DNA sequences in the sample encode the same CDR3. The CDR3 is 11 amino acids. Germline lookup yields CDR1 DFQATT and CDR2 SNEGSKA (reference sequence). V lost 6 bases, J lost 4 bases, and 10 bases lay in between. The data were produced by immunoSEQ multiplex PCR, yet TCRdb's version contains in-frame clones alone and is incomplete. The table shows tens of thousands of clones, with over 75% occurring only once. This entry belongs to a study of OX40 agonist ivuxolimab in advanced cancers. Study at large: Patients received ivuxolimab, an intravenous treatment, every 2 weeks at 0.01 to 10 mg/kg. The group had a mean age of around 64 years, ranged from about 23 to 85, and was 82.7% male. Study-level findings and limits: Expanded clones belonging to CD8+ T cells outnumbered, on average, those of CD4+.

Sequences were derived from CD4+ or CD8+ T cells sorted from blood, sampled in a trial of the OX40 agonist ivuxolimab. The receptor's source is an adult with an advanced solid tumor such as melanoma, head and neck, liver or kidney cancer. The gene calls are TRBV20-1 and TRBJ2-7; the D call may be TRBD1 or TRBD2 (5 bases each). For the CDR3, the DNA is TGCAGTGCGAGGGGAGAGTACGAGCAGTACTTC. Amino acid sequence: CSARGEYEQYF.